The clone carrying this T cell receptor (beta chain) was detected only a few times. Its antigen remains unidentified. This specimen comes from a study of T-cell memory formation after mild COVID-19. Findings and limits, study-wide: Day 37-peaking second-wave clones had unconfirmed SARS-CoV-2 specificity.

MiXCR, applied by TCRdb to the 5' RACE reads, yields one record per CDR3 protein. The sample has some 340,000 distinct CDR3 sequences, about an eighth seen once. V trimming: 3 bases; J trimming: 5 bases; junction bases outside the gene matches: 5. The CDR3 spans 16 residues. CDR1 MDHEN and CDR2 SYDVKM come from the germline V gene. The TCR comes from a man aged 18 to 35 who had mild COVID-19 (a few samples of this study predate the infection). Cell type and time point are not known. The sample was PBMCs or a T cell subset sorted from them (not recorded which). The rearrangement joins TRBV28 to TRBJ2-5; TRBD2 aligns across 14 bases. This chain's CDR3 is CASSFLGLAGEETQYF. CDR3 coding DNA: TGTGCCAGCAGTTTTTTGGGACTAGCGGGGGAGGAGACCCAGTACTTC.